The 11 T cell receptor beta chains below all came from one sample that was sequenced in a study of OX40 agonist ivuxolimab in advanced cancers. TCRdb's table, derived via immunoSEQ multiplex PCR, lists solely in-frame clones and lacks some. The table shows tens of thousands of clones, with less than 95% occurring only once. This specimen consisted of CD4+ or CD8+ T cells sorted from blood, obtained in a trial of the OX40 agonist ivuxolimab. The receptors stem from an adult with an advanced solid tumor such as melanoma, head and neck, liver or kidney cancer.

The J gene is TRBJ2-5, the V gene TRBV2; D call uncertain. Trimming left V 1 base short and J 0 bases short, with 12 bases between. Looked up from germline, CDR1 is SNHLY and CDR2 is FYNNEI. The CDR3 loop spans 16 amino acids. CDR3 nucleotide sequence: TGTGCCAGCAGTGAAGAGGTAGCAAGCAACCAAGAGACCCAGTACTTC. This translates into CASSEEVASNQETQYF.

Notes on this clone: Germline is not matched at one junction end, which may reflect a read error. The CDR3 nucleotides read TGTGCCAGCAGCCGGGACAGGGAAACAGCACCGTCCTTC. Translated, it gives CASSRDRETAPSF. The rearrangement links TRBV25-1 to TRBJ1-2; 9 bases are shared with TRBD1. The CDR3 runs 13 residues. Germline loops: CDR1 MGHDK, CDR2 SYGVNS.

This clone was counted a single time. The V and J genes are TRBV27 and TRBJ2-6, with TRBD1 as a possible D gene (5 bases). The CDR3 consists of 17 residues. Germline V gene data show CDR1 as MNHEY and CDR2 as SMNVEV (reference sequence). V lost 3 bases, J lost 1 base, and 13 bases lay in between. In nucleotides, the CDR3 is TGTGCCAGCAGTTTTCAGGGTTCCCATTCTGGGGCCAACGTCCTGACTTTC. Its protein product is CASSFQGSHSGANVLTF.

This chain links TRBV19 with TRBJ1-2; D gene unclear. Looked up from germline, CDR1 is LNHDA and CDR2 is SQIVND (reference sequence). The CDR3 is made up of 13 amino acids. Between the trimmed V and J ends, which lost 3 bases and 5 bases, there was a span of 10 bases. CDR3 in amino acids: CASSMAYIYGYTF. The CDR3 bases are TGTGCCAGTAGTATGGCCTACATATATGGCTACACCTTC.

A few counts support this clone. The gene calls are TRBV28 and TRBJ2-1; D gene ambiguous. Trimming removed 8 bases at V and 0 bases at J, with 14 bases between. This CDR3 is 15 amino acids long. Germline values: CDR1 MDHEN, CDR2 SYDVKM. The DNA for the CDR3 is TGTGCCAGCGCGAAGGGCCCCCCCTCCTACAATGAGCAGTTCTTC. Translation: CASAKGPPSYNEQFF.

The chain employs TRBV27 and TRBJ2-7, with 11 positions matching TRBD2. Trimming took 4 bases from V and 2 from J; bases not matched to a gene: 4. Germline lookup yields CDR1 MNHEY and CDR2 SMNVEV (reference sequence). CDR3 length: 15 amino acids. CDR3 residues: CASSYSGGAPYEQYV. In DNA, the CDR3 is TGTGCCAGCAGTTATAGCGGGGGGGCCCCCTACGAGCAGTACGTC.

For the CDR3, the DNA is TGTGCCAGCAGCCCCCGGTGGGGTGACACTGAAGCTTTCTTT. Its protein is CASSPRWGDTEAFF. This chain connects TRBV7-8 to TRBJ1-1; D call uncertain. The CDR3 is 14 residues long. Germline V gene lookup returns CDR1 SGHVS and CDR2 FQNEAQ. Trimming removed 5 bases from V and 3 bases from J, with 13 bases in between.

V and J are TRBV27 and TRBJ1-2, with 7 bases lining up with TRBD1. Unmatched junction bases numbered 8, after V lost 0 bases and J lost 4 bases. This CDR3 has 16 residues. Germline CDR1 reads MNHEY; CDR2 reads SMNVEV (reference sequence). The CDR3 spells CASSLSWDRLIYGYTF. CDR3 in DNA: TGTGCCAGCAGTTTATCATGGGACAGACTTATCTATGGCTACACCTTC.

The V call is TRBV19, the J call TRBJ2-5; maybe TRBD2 (6 bases). V shed 3 bases and J shed 5 bases, with 10 bases lying between them. CDR1 LNHDA and CDR2 SQIVND come from the germline V gene (reference sequence). The CDR3 is 13 residues long. The CDR3 loop is CASSMSGVETQYF. The CDR3 DNA sequence: TGTGCCAGTAGTATGTCGGGGGTGGAGACCCAGTACTTC.

Note on this clone: One end of the junction fails to match germline, which may point to a read error. The chain links TRBV5-1 to TRBJ2-1, with no clear D. The CDR3 runs to 16 residues. Germline V gene sequence: CDR1 SGHRS, CDR2 YFSETQ. The CDR3 DNA reads TGCGTCAGCAGCTTGGGTTGGGGATCCGGCTACAATGAGCAGTTCTTC. Its protein is CVSSLGWGSGYNEQFF.

V is TRBV7-9 and J is TRBJ1-4, with D perhaps TRBD1 (5 bases). Germline CDR1 and CDR2: SEHNR and FQNEAQ (reference sequence). Trimming cost V 5 bases and J 2 bases, with 9 bases left between them. The CDR3 loop spans 14 amino acids. The CDR3 is CASSMGRTNEKLFF. In DNA, the CDR3 is TGTGCCAGCAGCATGGGACGGACTAATGAAAAACTGTTTTTT.